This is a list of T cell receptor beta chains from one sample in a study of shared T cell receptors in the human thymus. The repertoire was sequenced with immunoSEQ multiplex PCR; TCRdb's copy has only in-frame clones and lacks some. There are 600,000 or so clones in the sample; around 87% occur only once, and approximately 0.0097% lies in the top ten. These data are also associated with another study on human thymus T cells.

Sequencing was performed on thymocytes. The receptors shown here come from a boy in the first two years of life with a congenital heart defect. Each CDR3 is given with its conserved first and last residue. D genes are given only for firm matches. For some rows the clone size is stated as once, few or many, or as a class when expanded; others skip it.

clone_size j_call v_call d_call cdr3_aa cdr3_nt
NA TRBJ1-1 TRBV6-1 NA CASSERGGRVNTEAFF TGTGCCAGCAGTGAACGGGGGGGCAGGGTGAACACTGAAGCTTTCTTT
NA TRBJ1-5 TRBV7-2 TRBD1 CASSFDRGDYSNQPQHF TGTGCCAGCAGCTTTGACAGGGGCGATTATAGCAATCAGCCCCAGCATTTT
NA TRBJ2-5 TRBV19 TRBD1 CASSAGDRAPQLETQYF TGTGCCAGTAGTGCCGGGGACAGGGCACCCCAATTGGAGACCCAGTACTTC
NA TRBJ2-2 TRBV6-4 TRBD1 CASKGQGDPGELFF TGTGCCAGCAAAGGACAGGGGGATCCCGGGGAGCTGTTTTTT
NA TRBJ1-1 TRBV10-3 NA CAISQGYRCTEAFF TGTGCCATCAGTCAGGGATATCGGTGCACTGAAGCTTTCTTT
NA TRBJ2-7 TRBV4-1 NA CASSPRDRSSTYEQYF TGCGCCAGCAGCCCAAGAGATCGTAGCTCAACCTACGAGCAGTACTTC
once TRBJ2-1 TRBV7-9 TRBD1 CASSQAGTGTDNEQFF TGTGCCAGCAGCCAAGCCGGGACAGGGACCGACAATGAGCAGTTCTTC
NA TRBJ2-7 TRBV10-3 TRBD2 CAISDPVAGGPPWNEQYF TGTGCCATCAGTGATCCGGTAGCGGGGGGGCCCCCCTGGAACGAGCAGTACTTC
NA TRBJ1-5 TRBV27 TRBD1 CASSPRDSKYSNQPQHF TGTGCCAGCAGTCCTCGGGACAGTAAATATAGCAATCAGCCCCAGCATTTT
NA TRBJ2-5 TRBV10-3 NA CAISEMQGGGKTQYF TGTGCCATCAGTGAAATGCAGGGCGGTGGGAAGACCCAGTACTTC
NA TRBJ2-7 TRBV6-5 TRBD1 CASSYQLGDRVIQYF TGTGCCAGCAGTTACCAACTAGGAGACAGGGTTATACAGTACTTC
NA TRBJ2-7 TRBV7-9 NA CASSLGSGVDEQYF TGTGCCAGCAGCTTAGGGTCAGGGGTTGACGAGCAGTACTTC
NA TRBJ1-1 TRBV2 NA CASSEPQGANVTEAFF TGTGCCAGCAGTGAGCCTCAGGGCGCAAACGTTACTGAAGCTTTCTTT
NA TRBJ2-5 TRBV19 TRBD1 CAINGTPPDRAVETQYF TGTGCCATAAATGGGACCCCGCCGGACAGGGCGGTCGAGACCCAGTACTTC
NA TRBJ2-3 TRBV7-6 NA CASSLAPRGGTDTQYF TGTGCCAGCAGCTTAGCTCCCAGAGGTGGCACAGATACGCAGTATTTT
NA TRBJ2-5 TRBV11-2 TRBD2 CASSRRPSGGARETQYF TGTGCCAGCAGCCGCAGACCTAGCGGGGGGGCCAGGGAGACCCAGTACTTC
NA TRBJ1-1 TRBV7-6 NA CASSLVRGTYLSSEAFF TGTGCCAGCAGCTTAGTCCGTGGGACTTATCTCTCCAGTGAAGCTTTCTTT
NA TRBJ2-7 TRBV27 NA CASSRQLGYEQYF TGTGCCAGCAGTAGACAGTTAGGCTACGAGCAGTACTTC
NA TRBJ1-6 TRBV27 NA CASSKTGGRAINSPLHF TGTGCCAGCAGTAAAACAGGAGGGAGGGCTATTAATTCACCCCTCCACTTT
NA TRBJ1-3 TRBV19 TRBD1 CASSIPSIRGARNTIYF TGTGCCAGTAGTATTCCCTCCATCAGGGGGGCGCGAAACACCATATATTTT
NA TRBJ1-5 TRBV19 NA CASSSSRQAQPQHF TGTGCCAGTAGTAGCTCTCGACAGGCGCAGCCCCAGCATTTT
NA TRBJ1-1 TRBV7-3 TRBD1 CARDRVRMNTEAFF TGTGCCCGAGACAGGGTCCGTATGAACACTGAAGCTTTCTTT
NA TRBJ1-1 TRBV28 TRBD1 CASTPSSVDRRNTEAFF TGTGCCAGCACCCCCTCATCGGTGGACAGGAGGAACACTGAAGCTTTCTTT
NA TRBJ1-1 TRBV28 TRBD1 CASSRQGNTEAFF TGTGCCAGCAGTCGACAGGGGAACACTGAAGCTTTCTTT
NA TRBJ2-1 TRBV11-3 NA CASSTDTPHEQFF TGTGCCAGCAGCACCGACACCCCGCATGAGCAGTTCTTC
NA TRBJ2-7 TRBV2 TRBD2 CATQSGLAGSYEQYF TGTGCCACCCAATCGGGACTAGCGGGCTCCTACGAGCAGTACTTC
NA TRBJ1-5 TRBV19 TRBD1 CASSRDRGKDQPQHF TGTGCCAGTAGTAGGGACAGGGGGAAAGATCAGCCCCAGCATTTT
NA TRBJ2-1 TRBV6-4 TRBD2 CASSDGERGGPHEQFF TGTGCCAGCAGTGACGGGGAGCGGGGGGGCCCCCATGAGCAGTTCTTC
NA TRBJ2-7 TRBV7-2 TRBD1 CASSLEYRQGYEQYF TGTGCCAGCAGCTTAGAATATCGACAGGGTTACGAGCAGTACTTC
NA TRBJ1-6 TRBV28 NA CAISHWSSYNSPLHF TGTGCCATCTCCCACTGGAGCTCCTATAATTCACCCCTCCACTTT
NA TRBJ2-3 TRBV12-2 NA CASRLSPGNLIPAPIDTDTQYF TGTGCAAGTCGCTTATCCCCAGGTAATCTAATCCCAGCCCCGATAGACACAGATACGCAGTATTTT